The 13 T cell receptor beta chains below come from one sample, sequenced in a study of blood T cells in healthy people across ages. A second about 7 to 12 cycle PCR used barcoded and J-beta primers. TCRdb independently ran MiXCR on the 5' RACE reads; one entry per CDR3 protein. The repertoire holds around 820,000 distinct CDR3 sequences, more than 20% seen once, with 3% to 4.5% in the top ten. These same records also appear under a second study, on T cells of mothers and their children.

The sequenced material came from blood. The source of these receptors is a boy aged 5-17 years in good health.

The V gene is TRBV3-1, the J gene TRBJ1-5; a possible D gene is TRBD1 (5 bases). The CDR3 consists of 13 residues. With 1 base removed from V and 6 bases from J, the gap between germline ends came to 7 bases. Per the germline V gene, CDR1 is LGHDT and CDR2 is YNNKEL (reference sequence). The CDR3 nucleotides are TGTGCCAGCAGCCAAGGGGGACGTCAGCCCCAGCATTTT. This gives the protein CASSQGGRQPQHF.

This chain connects TRBV29-1 to TRBJ2-5; D is uncertain. Judging by the DNA end, TRBJ2-7 fits better; the J call may be wrong. The CDR3 has 13 amino acids. Looked up from germline, CDR1 is SQVTM and CDR2 is ANQGSEA. CDR3 nucleotide sequence: TGCAGCGTTTATGTGGCAGGTCCTTACGAGCAGTACTTC. This codes for CSVYVAGPYEQYF.

The gene calls are TRBV10-3 and TRBJ2-5; 8 positions agree with TRBD2. J was trimmed by 5 bases and V by 8 bases; bases with no gene match: 10. This CDR3 region has 14 residues. Germline V gene sequence: CDR1 ENHRY, CDR2 SYGVKD. This CDR3 reads CAIASSGSWETQYF. The CDR3, as DNA: TGTGCCATCGCTTCCAGCGGGAGTTGGGAGACCCAGTACTTC.

The chain employs TRBV9 and TRBJ2-5; maybe TRBD2 (6 bases). CDR1 is SGDLS, CDR2 YYNGEE, per germline. Trimming left V 0 bases short and J 4 bases short, with 13 bases between. The CDR3 consists of 15 residues. This CDR3 is CASSVDLGGGETQYF. The CDR3 DNA reads TGTGCCAGCAGCGTAGATTTGGGGGGAGGAGAGACCCAGTACTTC.

This clonotype was counted between two and nine times. The chain is built from TRBV4-3 and TRBJ2-1, with D unclear. From germline, CDR1 is LGHNA and CDR2 YSLEER. This CDR3 region has 17 residues. The V end was cut by 0 bases, the J end by 0 bases, with 12 bases between. CDR3 loop: CASSQDIILSSYNEQFF. CDR3 sequence (DNA): TGCGCCAGCAGCCAAGATATTATCCTTTCCTCCTACAATGAGCAGTTCTTC.

The sample holds many counts of this clonotype. The V call is TRBV27, the J call TRBJ1-1, with a possible D match to TRBD1 (5 bases). Germline V gene sequence: CDR1 MNHEY, CDR2 SMNVEV (reference sequence). V lost 7 bases to trimming and J lost 1 base, with 13 bases between them. The CDR3 contains 14 residues. In DNA, the CDR3 is TGTGCCAGCAAATGGGGGACGGAGAACACTGAAGCTTTCTTT. Translating gives CASKWGTENTEAFF.

This clonotype was observed a handful of times. The chain links TRBV7-3 to TRBJ2-1; D unresolved. Trimming removed 5 bases from V and 4 bases from J, with 9 bases in between. The V gene's germline CDR1 is SGHTA and CDR2 FQGTGA. The CDR3 covers 13 residues. This CDR3 is CASSMTVYNEQFF. The CDR3 nucleotides read TGTGCCAGCAGCATGACTGTGTACAATGAGCAGTTCTTC.

The chain uses TRBV29-1 and TRBJ2-5; tentative D call: TRBD2 (5 bases). The J call could be wrong; TRBJ2-1 is a better fit for the DNA end. The CDR3 contains 11 residues. The germline CDR1 and CDR2 sequences are SQVTM and ANQGSEA. The CDR3 DNA follows: TGCAGCGTTGGCTTGAGGGATGAGCAGTTCTTC. Protein sequence: CSVGLRDEQFF.

The table lists this clonotype with a few counts. This sequence joins TRBV15 and TRBJ2-2, with D hard to call. Germline V gives CDR1 LNHNV, CDR2 YYDKDF (reference sequence). This CDR3 contains 15 residues. Trimming cost V 0 bases and J 1 base, with 6 bases left between them. The CDR3 DNA reads TGTGCCACCAGCAGAGATAGTGGGAACACCGGGGAGCTGTTTTTT. Amino acid sequence: CATSRDSGNTGELFF.

The chain joins TRBV10-2 to TRBJ1-4, with D tentatively TRBD1 (5 bases). There are 14 residues in the CDR3. The germline gives CDR1 WSHSY, CDR2 SAAADI. V was pared by 0 bases and J by 7 bases, with 9 bases between. This CDR3 reads CASSESGGGEKLFF. CDR3 sequence (DNA): TGCGCCAGCAGTGAGTCTGGGGGGGGTGAAAAACTGTTTTTT.

V is TRBV7-2 and J is TRBJ2-5, with a weak D call TRBD2 (6 bases). CDR3 length equals 14 residues. The germline V gene encodes CDR1 SGHTA and CDR2 FQGNSA. Deletions cut 5 bases from V and 3 bases from J, with 13 bases between. Here the CDR3 DNA reads TGTGCCAGCAGCACGGACTGGGGGGAAGAGACCCAGTACTTC. It encodes CASSTDWGEETQYF.

The chain joins TRBV29-1 to TRBJ2-1, with D unresolved. V was clipped by 7 bases and J by 1 base, with 11 bases between them. Germline V gene lookup returns CDR1 SQVTM and CDR2 ANQGSEA. This CDR3 contains 13 residues. The DNA for the CDR3 is TGCAGCGGAAGGAAAATTTCCTACAATGAGCAGTTCTTC. Encoded protein: CSGRKISYNEQFF.

The chain employs TRBV10-3 and TRBJ2-3; 16 nucleotides match TRBD2. The trim removed 4 bases at V and 2 bases at J, leaving 9 bases unmatched. CDR3 length: 19 amino acids. CDR1 is ENHRY and CDR2 is SYGVKD in the germline V gene. The CDR3 reads CAISGGTSGREIFTDTQYF. The CDR3 DNA reads TGTGCCATCAGTGGCGGGACTAGCGGGAGGGAGATATTCACAGATACGCAGTATTTT.